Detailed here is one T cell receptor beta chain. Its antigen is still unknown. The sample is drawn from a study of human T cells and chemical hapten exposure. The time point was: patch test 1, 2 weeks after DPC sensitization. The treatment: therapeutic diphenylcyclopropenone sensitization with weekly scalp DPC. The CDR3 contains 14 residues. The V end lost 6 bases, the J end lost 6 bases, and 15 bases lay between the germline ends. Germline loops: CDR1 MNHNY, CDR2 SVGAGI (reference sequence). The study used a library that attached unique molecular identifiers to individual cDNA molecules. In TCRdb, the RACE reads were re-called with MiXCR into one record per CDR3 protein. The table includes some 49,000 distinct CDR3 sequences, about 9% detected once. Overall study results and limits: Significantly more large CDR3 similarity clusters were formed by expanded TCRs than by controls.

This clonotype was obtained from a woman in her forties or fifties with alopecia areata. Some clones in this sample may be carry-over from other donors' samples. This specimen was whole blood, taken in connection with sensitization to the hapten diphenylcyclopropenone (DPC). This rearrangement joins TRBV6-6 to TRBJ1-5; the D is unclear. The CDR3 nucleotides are TGTGCCAGCAGGGCCAGAGCAACCAGTCAGCCCCAGCATTTT. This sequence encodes CASRARATSQPQHF.